The T cell receptor beta chain described here comes from a study of blood T cell repertoires in COVID-19. Study-level background: The United States, Italy and Spain were the sources of the acute and convalescent COVID-19 samples.

The assay was immunoSEQ multiplex PCR, and TCRdb's table has in-frame clones only and misses some. Of hundreds of thousands of clones in the sample, about 88% were seen once. Cohorts were determined from participant-reported clinical history. Sequencing was done on a sample of PBMCs or T cells enriched from blood (not recorded which). The receptor was derived from a woman aged 45 to 65 who had recovered from COVID-19.

The CDR3 DNA reads as TGTGCCAGCAGCTCGACAGGGGGAAAGAACACTGAAGCTTTCTTT. It translates to CASSSTGGKNTEAFF. The chain is built from TRBV7-3 and TRBJ1-1; TRBD1 aligns across 9 bases. Germline CDR1 SGHTA, CDR2 FQGTGA. J was trimmed by 1 base and V by 4 bases; bases with no gene match: 4. This CDR3 has 15 residues.